This T cell receptor beta chain was obtained from a study of T-cell memory formation after mild COVID-19. TCRdb re-called the 5' RACE reads with MiXCR, one entry per CDR3 protein. Found here are roughly 410,000 distinct CDR3 sequences, approximately 25% of them singletons; the top ten hold about 10%. Trimming removed 3 bases from V and 7 bases from J, with 9 bases in between. There are 12 residues in the CDR3. CDR1 and CDR2 from the germline V gene are KGHSH and LQKENI. The source is an adult woman who had mild COVID-19 (a few samples of this study predate the infection). Cell type and time point are not known. The material sequenced was PBMCs or a T cell subset sorted from them (not recorded which). V is TRBV18 and J is TRBJ1-1; no firm D call. CDR3 residues: CASSPTVFEAFF. In DNA form, the CDR3 reads TGTGCCAGCTCACCGACGGTCTTTGAAGCTTTCTTT.